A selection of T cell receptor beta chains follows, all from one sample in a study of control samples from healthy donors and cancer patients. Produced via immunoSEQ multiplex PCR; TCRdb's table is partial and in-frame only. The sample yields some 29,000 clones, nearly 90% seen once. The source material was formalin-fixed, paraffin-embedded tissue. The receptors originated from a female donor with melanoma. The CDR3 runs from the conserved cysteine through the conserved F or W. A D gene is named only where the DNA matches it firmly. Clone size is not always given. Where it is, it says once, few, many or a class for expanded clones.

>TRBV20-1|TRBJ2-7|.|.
TGCAGTGCTAGAGACCCCGTCCAGCAGTACTTC
CSARDPVQQYF
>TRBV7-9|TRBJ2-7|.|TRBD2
TGTGCCAGCAGCTCCACTAGCGGCTACGAGCAGTACTTC
CASSSTSGYEQYF
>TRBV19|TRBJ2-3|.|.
TGTGCCAGTTCACTGTTAGATACGCAGTATTTT
CASSLLDTQYF
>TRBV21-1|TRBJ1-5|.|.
TGTGCCAGCAGCCTAGGGTATACTCGTCAGCCCCAGCATTTT
CASSLGYTRQPQHF
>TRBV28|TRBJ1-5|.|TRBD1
TGTGCCAGCAGCCTATCAACAGGGGACAATCAGCCCCAGCATTTT
CASSLSTGDNQPQHF
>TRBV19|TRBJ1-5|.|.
TGTGCCAGTAGTTCCCCCCTGACAGTAGTTAGCAATCAGCCCCAGCATTTT
CASSSPLTVVSNQPQHF
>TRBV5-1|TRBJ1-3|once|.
TGCGCCAGCAGCTTGGGGGGACACTCAACCAGCTCTGGAAACACCATATATTTT
CASSLGGHSTSSGNTIYF
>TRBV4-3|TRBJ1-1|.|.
TGCGCCAGCAGCCCTTTCCAGGGAAGTCGAGCTTTCTTT
CASSPFQGSRAFF
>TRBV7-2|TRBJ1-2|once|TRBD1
TGTGCCAGCAGCTTAGCGGCAAACAGGGGGTATAACTATGGCTACACCTTC
CASSLAANRGYNYGYTF
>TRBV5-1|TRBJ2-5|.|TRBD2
TGCGCCAGCAGCCCGATAGCGGGAGGAGAGACCCAGTACTTC
CASSPIAGGETQYF
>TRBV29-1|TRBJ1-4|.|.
TGCAGCGGAGGGTGGCGAGAGGAAAAACTGTTTTTT
CSGGWREEKLFF
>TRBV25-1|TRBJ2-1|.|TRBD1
TGTGCCAGCAGTGAACAAACGCCCGGACAGGGTCGAAAGGATGAGCAGTTCTTC
CASSEQTPGQGRKDEQFF
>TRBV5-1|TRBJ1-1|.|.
TGCGCCAGCAGCTCATCAACAACGAACACTGAAGCTTTCTTT
CASSSSTTNTEAFF
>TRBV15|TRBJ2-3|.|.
TGTGCCACCAGCATAGGTCTAGGAACAGATACGCAGTATTTT
CATSIGLGTDTQYF
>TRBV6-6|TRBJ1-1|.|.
TGTGCCAGCACTTACCATCAGAACGCGTGGAACACTGAAGCTTTCTTT
CASTYHQNAWNTEAFF